Listed here are 30 T cell receptor beta chains from one sample, sequenced in a study of blood T cell repertoires in COVID-19. Only in-frame clones appear in the TCRdb table, and some are missing; sequencing was by immunoSEQ multiplex PCR. Among about 140,000 clones, just under 85% were seen once, and the ten largest hold roughly 3.5%. The sample was PBMCs or T cells enriched from blood (not recorded which). All receptors derive from a woman in her 50s with acute COVID-19.

Here the CDR3 reads CASSLQGTNTEAFF. CDR3 nucleotide sequence: TGTGCCAGTAGTCTACAGGGAACGAACACTGAAGCTTTCTTT. The V call is TRBV19, the J call TRBJ1-1, with D possibly TRBD1 on 6 matching bases. Germline values: CDR1 LNHDA, CDR2 SQIVND (reference sequence). CDR3 length: 14 residues. The ends were cut back, 5 bases at V and 1 base at J, with 11 bases in the middle.

The chain employs TRBV6-5 and TRBJ1-1; 10 bases are a match to TRBD1. The J segment lost 7 bases and the V segment lost 4 bases, leaving 6 bases of the junction unmatched. This CDR3 has 14 residues. The germline V gene encodes CDR1 MNHEY and CDR2 SVGAGI. The CDR3 is CASSWDRGLVEAFF. The CDR3 DNA reads TGTGCCAGCAGTTGGGACAGGGGCTTGGTTGAAGCTTTCTTT.

CDR3 in amino acids: CAWNRDRNQPQHF. The CDR3 DNA reads as TGTGCCTGGAACCGGGACAGAAATCAGCCCCAGCATTTT. The V call is TRBV30, the J call TRBJ1-5, with TRBD1 matching over 7 bases. The CDR3 consists of 13 residues. In germline, CDR1 is GTSNPN, CDR2 SVGIG (reference sequence). J lost 4 bases, V lost 4 bases, and 4 bases had no gene match.

This clone was detected once. The rearrangement joins TRBV19 to TRBJ1-5, with 10 positions matching TRBD1. The CDR3 consists of 15 residues. Germline assignment: CDR1 LNHDA and CDR2 SQIVND (reference sequence). V shed 1 base and J 4 bases; nucleotides not matched to a gene: 1. This CDR3 is CASSIGGQGNQPQHF. In DNA form, the CDR3 reads TGTGCCAGTAGTATAGGGGGACAGGGGAATCAGCCCCAGCATTTT.

This chain links TRBV6-5 with TRBJ1-2; D unclear. This CDR3 is built from 15 residues. V lost 6 bases, J lost 0 bases, and 14 bases lay in between. Germline CDR1 and CDR2: MNHEY and SVGAGI. The CDR3 DNA follows: TGTGCCAGCAGAACCACTGAGTACGCTAACTATGGCTACACCTTC. This sequence encodes CASRTTEYANYGYTF.

The genes are TRBV7-9 and TRBJ1-2; tentative D call: TRBD1 (6 bases). The CDR3 consists of 13 residues. Trimming removed 5 bases at V and 4 bases at J, with 11 bases between. Germline V gene lookup returns CDR1 SEHNR and CDR2 FQNEAQ (reference sequence). CDR3 loop: CASSTGMGYGYTF. The DNA of the CDR3 is TGTGCCAGCAGCACAGGGATGGGCTATGGCTACACCTTC.

The rearrangement joins TRBV7-9 to TRBJ2-3, with 7 bases matching TRBD2. CDR1 is SEHNR, CDR2 FQNEAQ, per germline (reference sequence). The ends lost 2 bases at V and 6 bases at J; junction bases unmatched: 5. CDR3 size: 14 residues. Written as DNA, the CDR3 is TGTGCCAGCAGCTTATGGGACGGGGGGGATACGCAGTATTTT. Its translation is CASSLWDGGDTQYF.

The gene calls are TRBV6-5 and TRBJ1-3; 7 nucleotides agree with TRBD1. The germline CDR1 and CDR2 sequences are MNHEY and SVGAGI. J was trimmed by 3 bases and V by 5 bases; bases with no gene match: 7. This CDR3 contains 15 residues. The CDR3 DNA reads as TGTGCCAGCAGTACAGACAGGGTTGGTGGAAACACCATATATTTT. Its translation is CASSTDRVGGNTIYF.

The chain uses TRBV7-3 and TRBJ2-2; D is possibly TRBD1 (6 bases). The length of the CDR3 is 14 residues. Deletions cut 2 bases from V and 9 bases from J, with 13 bases between. Germline V gene data show CDR1 as SGHTA and CDR2 as FQGTGA. CDR3: CASSLYIGGRELFF. For the CDR3, the DNA is TGTGCCAGCAGCTTATATATTGGGGGCCGGGAGCTGTTTTTT.

The chain joins TRBV19 to TRBJ1-3; the D gene is possibly TRBD1 (6 bases). V shed 10 bases and J shed 0 bases, with 19 bases lying between them. Germline V lookup: CDR1 LNHDA, CDR2 SQIVND (reference sequence). CDR3 length: 16 residues. The CDR3 reads CATTGGPLTSGNTIYF. The CDR3 bases are TGTGCCACGACAGGTGGCCCTCTAACCTCTGGAAACACCATATATTTT.

CDR3 residues: CASSLGLAGVYEQYF. CDR3 sequence (DNA): TGCGCCAGCAGCTTGGGACTAGCGGGAGTCTACGAGCAGTACTTC. The rearrangement links TRBV5-1 to TRBJ2-7; TRBD2 aligns across 12 bases. CDR1 is SGHRS, CDR2 YFSETQ, per germline. Trimming removed 0 bases from V and 3 bases from J; junction bases left unmatched: 1. The CDR3 is 15 residues long.

The chain combines TRBV24-1 with TRBJ1-2; 7 positions match TRBD1. CDR3 length: 14 amino acids. V shed 4 bases and J 4 bases; nucleotides not matched to a gene: 5. CDR1 and CDR2 from the germline V gene are KGHDR and SFDVKD. The CDR3 protein is CATSDPGTAYGYTF. The CDR3 DNA follows: TGTGCCACCAGTGACCCAGGGACAGCCTATGGCTACACCTTC.

The gene calls are TRBV19 and TRBJ2-1; 9 positions match TRBD2. Per the germline V gene, CDR1 is LNHDA and CDR2 is SQIVND (reference sequence). CDR3 length: 15 amino acids. The trim removed 2 bases at V and 6 bases at J, leaving 5 bases unmatched. The CDR3: CASSIISGSANEQFF. Written as DNA, the CDR3 is TGTGCCAGTAGTATAATTAGCGGGAGCGCCAATGAGCAGTTCTTC.

Notes on this clone: Other DNA sequences in this sample translate to the same CDR3. This sequence joins TRBV4-1 and TRBJ2-7; TRBD1 agrees at 7 bases. The CDR3 is 14 residues long. Per the germline V gene, CDR1 is MGHRA and CDR2 is YSYEKL. Trimming took 1 base from V and 1 from J; bases not matched to a gene: 1. The CDR3 DNA reads as TGCGCCAGCAGCCAAGGACAGGGATCCTACGAGCAGTACTTC. Amino acids: CASSQGQGSYEQYF.

V gene TRBV7-9 combines with J gene TRBJ1-2; D is ambiguous. The germline V and J ends were trimmed by 1 base and 6 bases, with 15 bases remaining between them. Germline V gene data show CDR1 as SEHNR and CDR2 as FQNEAQ (reference sequence). This CDR3 is built from 15 residues. The CDR3, as DNA: TGTGCCAGCAGCTTAGTTTCGGTTCCGTTACATGGCTACACCTTC. It yields the protein CASSLVSVPLHGYTF.

The CDR3 here is CASTPEGWHEQFF. Here the CDR3 DNA reads TGCGCCAGCACCCCGGAGGGATGGCATGAGCAGTTCTTC. The genes are TRBV5-1 and TRBJ2-1, with a weak D call TRBD2 (6 bases). CDR3 length: 13 amino acids. V was trimmed by 6 bases and J by 8 bases, leaving 15 bases between them. Germline V gives CDR1 SGHRS, CDR2 YFSETQ.

The rearrangement joins TRBV4-2 to TRBJ1-6, with a possible D match to TRBD1 (6 bases). This CDR3 contains 15 residues. The V gene's germline CDR1 is LGHNA and CDR2 YNFKEQ. Trimming took 0 bases from V and 10 from J, leaving 13 bases between them. In nucleotides, the CDR3 is TGTGCCAGCAGCCAAGATCCGTTCCAGGGGTCACCCCTCCACTTT. Amino acids: CASSQDPFQGSPLHF.

The gene calls are TRBV6-4 and TRBJ1-1; D is perhaps TRBD1 (6 bases). Germline CDR1 is MRHNA and CDR2 is SNTAGT. V lost 5 bases and J lost 13, with 23 bases in between. This CDR3 contains 14 residues. CDR3 sequence (DNA): TGTGCCAGCAGTCAAGACGCCGCAACAGGGAGTGTTTTCTTT. This sequence encodes CASSQDAATGSVFF.

J is TRBJ1-2 and V is TRBV6-5; TRBD1 aligns across 7 bases. Per germline, CDR1 MNHEY and CDR2 SVGAGI. The CDR3 extends over 16 amino acids. The V and J ends lost 4 bases and 1 base, in that order; junction bases with no gene match: 9. CDR3 DNA sequence: TGTGCCAGCAGTTTTTGGGACAGTTCTCTTAACTATGGCTACACCTTC. The encoded protein is CASSFWDSSLNYGYTF.

CDR3 in DNA: TGTGCCAGCAGTTACGCATCTAGACAGGGGCCCAGCTCCTACGAGCAGTACTTC. It specifies CASSYASRQGPSSYEQYF. V is TRBV6-2 or TRBV6-3 and J is TRBJ2-7; 8 positions agree with TRBD1. The germline CDR1 and CDR2 sequences are MNHEY and SVGEGT. The ends lost 2 bases at V and 0 bases at J; junction bases unmatched: 12. CDR3 size: 18 residues.

The CDR3 region is CASSGGTKTYNEQFF. The CDR3 coding sequence is TGTGCCAGCAGCGGCGGGACCAAGACCTACAATGAGCAGTTCTTC. The chain couples TRBV9 to TRBJ2-1; tentative D call: TRBD2 (6 bases). CDR1 and CDR2 from the germline V gene are SGDLS and YYNGEE. The germline V and J ends were trimmed by 3 bases and 2 bases, with 12 bases remaining between them. The CDR3 has 15 amino acids.

This chain joins TRBV11-3 and TRBJ2-1, with D perhaps matching TRBD2 (6 bases). The V and J ends lost 5 bases and 7 bases respectively, with 12 bases between them. The CDR3 is made up of 13 amino acids. Germline V gives CDR1 SGHNT, CDR2 YENEEA. In nucleotides, the CDR3 is TGTGCCAGCAGCAGACTAGGGGCTAATGAGCAGTTCTTC. The encoded protein is CASSRLGANEQFF.

The chain carries TRBV29-1 and TRBJ2-7, with 9 bases fitting TRBD2. Germline trimming cut 7 bases from V and 2 bases from J; bases unmatched to any gene: 9. In germline, CDR1 is SQVTM, CDR2 ANQGSEA. This CDR3 region has 14 residues. CDR3 residues: CSALSGSATYEQYF. As DNA, the CDR3 is TGCAGCGCCCTTAGCGGGAGCGCAACCTACGAGCAGTACTTC.

V gene TRBV28 combines with J gene TRBJ2-3, with TRBD2 matching over 12 bases. Unmatched junction bases numbered 15, after V lost 3 bases and J lost 2 bases. CDR1 MDHEN and CDR2 SYDVKM come from the germline V gene. CDR3 length equals 20 residues. In DNA, the CDR3 is TGTGCCAGCAGTTTCCTACATCCTCTAGCGGGAGGGGAAGCCACAGATACGCAGTATTTT. As protein: CASSFLHPLAGGEATDTQYF. Full variable domain (missing parts from reference TRBV28 and TRBJ2-3): DVKVTQSSRYLVKRTGEKVFLECVQDMDHENMFWYRQDPGLGLRLIYFSYDVKMKEKGDIPEGYSVSREKKERFSLILESASTNQTSMYLCASSFLHPLAGGEATDTQYFGPGTRLTVL.

V is TRBV24-1 and J is TRBJ2-2; perhaps TRBD2 as D (5 bases). Trimming stripped 7 bases from V and 4 bases from J, with 18 bases between. The CDR3 is 16 amino acids. CDR1 is KGHDR, CDR2 SFDVKD, per germline. The CDR3 DNA reads TGTGCCACCAGCCCCCCTAATCCCGGGGTCACCGGGGAGCTGTTTTTT. Translation gives CATSPPNPGVTGELFF.

A single count supports this clone. This rearrangement joins TRBV2 to TRBJ2-5; the match to TRBD1 covers 10 bases. Germline trimming cut 5 bases from V and 8 bases from J; bases unmatched to any gene: 11. The CDR3 has 15 amino acids. In germline, CDR1 is SNHLY, CDR2 FYNNEI. CDR3 sequence reads: CASSRDRGNGETQYF. The CDR3 bases are TGTGCCAGCAGTCGGGACAGGGGTAATGGAGAAACCCAGTACTTC.

The chain has TRBV4-2 and TRBJ2-3; 7 nucleotides agree with TRBD2. The CDR3 is made up of 14 amino acids. The V gene's germline CDR1 is LGHNA and CDR2 YNFKEQ. V trimming: 0 bases; J trimming: 6 bases; junction bases outside the gene matches: 3. The CDR3 reads CASSQEAGDDTQYF. The CDR3 bases are TGTGCCAGCAGCCAAGAGGCGGGAGATGATACGCAGTATTTT.

The CDR3 sequence: CASSFGTGEGNTIYF. The CDR3 nucleotides are TGCGCCAGCAGCTTCGGGACAGGGGAAGGAAACACCATATATTTT. This chain joins TRBV5-1 and TRBJ1-3; 10 positions match TRBD1. The CDR3 runs to 15 residues. Germline V lookup: CDR1 SGHRS, CDR2 YFSETQ. The J segment lost 4 bases and the V segment lost 2 bases, leaving 3 bases of the junction unmatched.

This clone came up once. The chain carries TRBV9 and TRBJ1-1; TRBD1 might be the D (6 bases). Looked up from germline, CDR1 is SGDLS and CDR2 is YYNGEE. This CDR3 region has 14 residues. The V gene lost 1 base and the J gene lost 1 base, with 8 bases spanning the gap. CDR3: CASSVNRANTEAFF. The CDR3 DNA reads TGTGCCAGCAGCGTAAACAGGGCGAACACTGAAGCTTTCTTT. Supplemented by reference TRBV9 and TRBJ1-1, the full variable domain reads DSGVTQTPKHLITATGQRVTLRCSPRSGDLSVYWYQQSLDQGLQFLIQYYNGEERAKGNILERFSAQQFPDLHSELNLSSLELGDSALYFCASSVNRANTEAFFGQGTRLTVV.

This chain joins TRBV6-4 and TRBJ2-1; TRBD1 agrees at 9 bases. The CDR3 runs 14 residues. Per the germline V gene, CDR1 is MRHNA and CDR2 is SNTAGT. The ends lost 7 bases at V and 6 bases at J; junction bases unmatched: 7. The CDR3 is CASKWTGASNEQFF. As DNA, the CDR3 is TGTGCCAGCAAATGGACAGGGGCGAGCAATGAGCAGTTCTTC.